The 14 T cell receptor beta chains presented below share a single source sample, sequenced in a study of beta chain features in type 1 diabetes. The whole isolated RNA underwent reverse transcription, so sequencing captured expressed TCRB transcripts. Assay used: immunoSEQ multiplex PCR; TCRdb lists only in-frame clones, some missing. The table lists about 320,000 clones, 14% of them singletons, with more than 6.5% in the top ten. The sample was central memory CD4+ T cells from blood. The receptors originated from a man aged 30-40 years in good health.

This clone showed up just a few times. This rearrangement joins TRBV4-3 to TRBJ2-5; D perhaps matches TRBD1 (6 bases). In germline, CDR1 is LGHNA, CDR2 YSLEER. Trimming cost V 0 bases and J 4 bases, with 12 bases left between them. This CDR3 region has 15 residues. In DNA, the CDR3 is TGCGCCAGCAGCCAAGACCCGCAGGGGCGAGAGACCCAGTACTTC. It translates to CASSQDPQGRETQYF.

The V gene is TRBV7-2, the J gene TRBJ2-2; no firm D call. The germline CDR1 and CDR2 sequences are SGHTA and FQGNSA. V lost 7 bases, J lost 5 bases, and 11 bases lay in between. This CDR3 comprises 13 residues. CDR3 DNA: TGTGCCAGCATGGGCGATCGGACCGGGGAGCTGTTTTTT. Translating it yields CASMGDRTGELFF.

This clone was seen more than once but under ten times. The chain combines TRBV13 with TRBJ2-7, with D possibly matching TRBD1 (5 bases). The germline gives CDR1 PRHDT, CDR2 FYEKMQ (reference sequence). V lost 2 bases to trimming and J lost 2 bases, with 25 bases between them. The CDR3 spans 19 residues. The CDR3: CASSLRQRGWNFRPYEQYF. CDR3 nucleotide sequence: TGTGCCAGCAGCTTAAGACAGAGAGGATGGAATTTTAGGCCCTACGAGCAGTACTTC.

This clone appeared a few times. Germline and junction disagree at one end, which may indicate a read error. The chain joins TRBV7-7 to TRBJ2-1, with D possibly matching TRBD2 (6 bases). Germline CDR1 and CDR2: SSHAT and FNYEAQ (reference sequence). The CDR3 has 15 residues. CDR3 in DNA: TGTGCTAGCAGCTTTTCCCCAGCGGGTAAAAATGAGCAGTTCTTC. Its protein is CASSFSPAGKNEQFF.

CDR3 nucleotide sequence: TGTGCCAGCAGGGCGGCGGAGGGGGCGACTAATGAAAAACTGTTTTTT. Translated, it gives CASRAAEGATNEKLFF. The genes are TRBV27 and TRBJ1-4; 7 bases are a match to TRBD1. CDR3 size: 16 residues. Germline values: CDR1 MNHEY, CDR2 SMNVEV (reference sequence). After removal of 6 bases from V and 2 bases from J, the junction contained 9 bases not matched to a gene.

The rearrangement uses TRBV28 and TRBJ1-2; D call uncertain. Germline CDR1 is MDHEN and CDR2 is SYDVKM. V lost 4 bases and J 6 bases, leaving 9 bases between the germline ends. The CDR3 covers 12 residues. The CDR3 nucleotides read TGTGCCAGCAGTTCAGACACCCATGGCTACACCTTC. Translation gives CASSSDTHGYTF.

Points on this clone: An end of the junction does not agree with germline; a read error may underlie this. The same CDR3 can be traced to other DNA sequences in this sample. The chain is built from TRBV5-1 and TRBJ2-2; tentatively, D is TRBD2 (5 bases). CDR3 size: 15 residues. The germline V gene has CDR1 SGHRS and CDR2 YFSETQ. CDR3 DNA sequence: TGCGCCAGCACCAAATCCGGGGTTAACACCGGGGAACTGTTTTTT. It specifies CASTKSGVNTGELFF.

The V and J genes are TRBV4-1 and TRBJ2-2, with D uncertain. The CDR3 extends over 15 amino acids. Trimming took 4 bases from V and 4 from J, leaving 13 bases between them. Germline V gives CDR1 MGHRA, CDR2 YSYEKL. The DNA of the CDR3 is TGCGCCAGCAGCCTAACGATGGAAGGCACCGGGGAGCTGTTTTTT. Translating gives CASSLTMEGTGELFF.

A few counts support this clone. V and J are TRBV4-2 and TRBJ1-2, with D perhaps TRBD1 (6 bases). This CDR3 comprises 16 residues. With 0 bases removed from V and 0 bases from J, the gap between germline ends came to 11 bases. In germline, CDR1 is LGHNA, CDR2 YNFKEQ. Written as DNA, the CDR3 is TGTGCCAGCAGCCAAGATATGGCAGGGGCTAACTATGGCTACACCTTC. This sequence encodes CASSQDMAGANYGYTF.

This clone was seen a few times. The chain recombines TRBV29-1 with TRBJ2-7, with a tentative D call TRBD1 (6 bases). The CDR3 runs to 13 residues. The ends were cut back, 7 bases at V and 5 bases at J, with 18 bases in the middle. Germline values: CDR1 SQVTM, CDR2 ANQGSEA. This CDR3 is CSAEIDRFDEQYF. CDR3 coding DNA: TGCAGCGCCGAAATCGACAGGTTCGACGAGCAGTACTTC.

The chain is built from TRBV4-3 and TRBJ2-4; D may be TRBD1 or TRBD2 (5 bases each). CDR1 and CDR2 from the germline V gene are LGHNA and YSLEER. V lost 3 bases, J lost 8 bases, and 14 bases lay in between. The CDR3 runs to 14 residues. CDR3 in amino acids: CASSHRPGLDIQYF. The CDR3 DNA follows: TGCGCCAGCAGCCATCGGCCGGGGCTGGACATTCAGTACTTC.

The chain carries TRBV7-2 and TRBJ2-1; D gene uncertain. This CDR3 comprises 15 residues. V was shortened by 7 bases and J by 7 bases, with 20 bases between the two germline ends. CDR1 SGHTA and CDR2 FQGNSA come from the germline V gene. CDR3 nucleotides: TGTGCCAGCACCATAGGCAGGAGAGTTGTGAATGAGCAGTTCTTC. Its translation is CASTIGRRVVNEQFF.

As DNA, the CDR3 is TGTGCCAGCAGTTTGGGCCTAGCGGGAGGGATCAGGAGGGGTGAGCAGTTCTTC. Translating it yields CASSLGLAGGIRRGEQFF. The gene calls are TRBV27 and TRBJ2-1, with 12 nucleotides matching TRBD2. The germline V gene has CDR1 MNHEY and CDR2 SMNVEV (reference sequence). With V trimmed by 3 bases and J by 9 bases, 15 bases remained unmatched. The CDR3 length is 18 residues.

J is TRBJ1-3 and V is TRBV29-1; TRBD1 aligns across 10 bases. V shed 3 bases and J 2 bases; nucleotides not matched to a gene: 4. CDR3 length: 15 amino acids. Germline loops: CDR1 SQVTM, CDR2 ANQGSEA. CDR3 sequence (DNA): TGCAGCGTTGATACCGGGACAGGGGCTGGAAACACCATATATTTT. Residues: CSVDTGTGAGNTIYF. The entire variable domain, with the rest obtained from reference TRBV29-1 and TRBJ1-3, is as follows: SAVISQKPSRDICQRGTSLTIQCQVDSQVTMMFWYRQQPGQSLTLIATANQGSEATYESGFVIDKFPISRPNLTFSTLTVSNMSPEDSSIYLCSVDTGTGAGNTIYFGEGSWLTVV.